The 2 T cell receptor beta chains listed next were all sequenced from one sample in a study of blood T cell repertoires in COVID-19 (dated by TCRdb to the early 2020s). Receptors were amplified or captured by the immunoSEQ multiplex PCR assay. In TCRdb, the immuneACCESS table is reduced to in-frame sequences with V and J assigned. These tables do not hold every clone; where another copy was compared, an unresolved V gene accounts for under half, and the others remain unexplained. The table for this sample lists approximately 350,000 clones; about nine tenths of them were counted only once. The top ten hold about 7% of the sample. The sequencing input was peripheral blood. These receptors all come from a woman in her seventies with COVID-19, enrolled during active disease.

The chain carries TRBV5-1 and TRBJ2-4; 11 bases map to TRBD1. This CDR3 has 15 amino acids. Trimming took 4 bases from V and 6 from J; bases not matched to a gene: 6. Germline V CDR1 and CDR2: SGHRS, YFSETQ. This CDR3 is CASSLSGQGVNIQYF. The CDR3 DNA follows: TGCGCCAGCAGCCTCTCGGGACAGGGGGTAAACATTCAGTACTTC.

V and J are TRBV4-2 and TRBJ2-1, with 7 nucleotides matching TRBD2. V shed 4 bases, J shed 9 bases, and the junction held 9 bases outside the gene matches. CDR3 length equals 14 residues. The germline CDR1 and CDR2 sequences are LGHNA and YNFKEQ. CDR3 protein: CASSLKRGGAEQFF. In DNA, the CDR3 is TGTGCCAGCAGCCTCAAGCGGGGCGGGGCTGAGCAGTTCTTC.